The 24 T cell receptor beta chains listed next were all sequenced from one sample in a study of cytomegalovirus exposure and HLA in healthy donors. Vbeta (60) and Jbeta (13) primers were used in the PCR. The assay was immunoSEQ multiplex PCR, and TCRdb's table has in-frame clones only and misses some. Among some 76,000 clones, more than 75% were seen once, and the ten largest hold 9.5% to 13%. The sample was PBMCs. The receptors derive from a male donor in good health and CMV-seropositive.

The chain employs TRBV11-2 and TRBJ1-3; tentatively, D is TRBD1 (6 bases). This CDR3 has 15 amino acids. V was shortened by 0 bases and J by 5 bases, with 11 bases between the two germline ends. The V gene's germline CDR1 is SGHAT and CDR2 FQNNGV. CDR3 nucleotides: TGTGCCAGCAGCTTAGATAGAGGACAGCGAAACACCATATATTTT. This codes for CASSLDRGQRNTIYF.

The chain combines TRBV5-4 with TRBJ2-7; D remains unclear. This CDR3 is built from 13 residues. Germline CDR1 reads SGHNT; CDR2 reads YYREEE (reference sequence). Trimming took 0 bases from V and 9 from J, leaving 13 bases between them. The DNA for the CDR3 is TGTGCCAGCAGCTTGGCTGGCCAAAGTCCGCAGTACTTC. It codes for CASSLAGQSPQYF.

The rearrangement joins TRBV9 to TRBJ1-6, with D tentatively TRBD1 (6 bases). The CDR3 consists of 18 residues. Germline V CDR1 and CDR2: SGDLS, YYNGEE. V was trimmed by 0 bases and J by 0 bases, leaving 13 bases between them. The CDR3: CASSVDPGAYSYNSPLHF. The DNA for the CDR3 is TGTGCCAGCAGCGTAGATCCAGGGGCCTACTCCTATAATTCACCCCTCCACTTT.

V and J are TRBV18 and TRBJ2-1; D is perhaps TRBD1 (6 bases). V was shortened by 8 bases and J by 0 bases, with 11 bases between the two germline ends. This CDR3 spans 14 amino acids. Germline V gene lookup returns CDR1 KGHSH and CDR2 LQKENI. In DNA, the CDR3 is TGTGCCAGCACAGGACAGAGCTCCTACAATGAGCAGTTCTTC. Translation gives CASTGQSSYNEQFF.

The rearrangement uses TRBV5-4 and TRBJ2-6; D might be TRBD1 (5 bases). V was cut by 0 bases and J by 0 bases, with 16 bases left in between. The CDR3 runs to 19 residues. CDR1 SGHNT and CDR2 YYREEE come from the germline V gene (reference sequence). Here the CDR3 reads CASSLVGRAPISGANVLTF. In DNA form, the CDR3 reads TGTGCCAGCAGCTTGGTCGGCAGGGCTCCTATCTCTGGGGCCAACGTCCTGACTTTC.

The chain recombines TRBV2 with TRBJ2-7; 13 positions match TRBD2. CDR3 length: 14 residues. Germline CDR1 SNHLY, CDR2 FYNNEI. V trimming: 6 bases; J trimming: 6 bases; junction bases outside the gene matches: 5. For the CDR3, the DNA is TGTGCCAGCAGCACCGGGACTAGCGGGGTCGAGCAGTACTTC. This codes for CASSTGTSGVEQYF.

The rearrangement uses TRBV28 and TRBJ1-4, with D tentatively TRBD1 (5 bases). V was pared by 5 bases and J by 8 bases, with 18 bases between. This CDR3 region has 15 residues. Germline V lookup: CDR1 MDHEN, CDR2 SYDVKM. The CDR3 loop is CASSVGGSKGEKLFF. Written as DNA, the CDR3 is TGTGCCAGCAGTGTCGGCGGCTCAAAGGGGGAAAAACTGTTTTTT.

V usage is TRBV7-8 and J usage is TRBJ2-5; 10 bases agree with TRBD2. The CDR3 sequence is 16 residues long. The V segment lost 2 bases and the J segment 2 bases; nucleotides outside the gene matches: 5. CDR1 and CDR2 from the germline V gene are SGHVS and FQNEAQ. The CDR3 region has the DNA TGTGCCAGCAGCTTACCGCCTAGCGGGGGACAAGAGACCCAGTACTTC. Translated, it gives CASSLPPSGGQETQYF.

The chain employs TRBV28 and TRBJ1-2, with TRBD1 as a possible D gene (6 bases). The V end was cut by 6 bases, the J end by 7 bases, with 18 bases between. The CDR3 has 14 amino acids. Germline V lookup: CDR1 MDHEN, CDR2 SYDVKM. The DNA for the CDR3 is TGTGCCAGCAGCCCCCCCGGGGGGCTAGGTGGCTACACCTTC. Protein sequence: CASSPPGGLGGYTF.

The table lists this clone with a count of one. The chain carries TRBV9 and TRBJ2-5; D possibly corresponds to TRBD1 (5 bases). The germline V gene encodes CDR1 SGDLS and CDR2 YYNGEE. This CDR3 has 15 amino acids. V lost 0 bases and J 3 bases, leaving 12 bases between the germline ends. The CDR3, as DNA: TGTGCCAGCAGCGTAGGGCCGACAGTGGAAGAGACCCAGTACTTC. Translated, it gives CASSVGPTVEETQYF. The full variable domain, in which reference TRBV9 and TRBJ2-5 provide the parts outside the CDR3, is DSGVTQTPKHLITATGQRVTLRCSPRSGDLSVYWYQQSLDQGLQFLIQYYNGEERAKGNILERFSAQQFPDLHSELNLSSLELGDSALYFCASSVGPTVEETQYFGPGTRLLVL.

This clone has more than one count but fewer than ten. The V call is TRBV4-1, the J call TRBJ2-4, with 12 bases identical to TRBD2. V gave up 1 base and J gave up 0 bases; unmatched junction bases: 4. CDR1 is MGHRA and CDR2 is YSYEKL in the germline V gene. The CDR3 has 18 residues. The CDR3 reads CASSQVLAGGLAKNIQYF. The CDR3 DNA reads TGCGCCAGCAGCCAAGTACTAGCGGGGGGTCTAGCCAAAAACATTCAGTACTTC.

V usage is TRBV28 and J usage is TRBJ2-7; a possible D gene is TRBD2 (6 bases). Germline lookup yields CDR1 MDHEN and CDR2 SYDVKM. CDR3 size: 14 residues. Trimming took 5 bases from V and 6 from J, leaving 17 bases between them. The CDR3 loop is CASSKAGTPGEQYF. The CDR3 region has the DNA TGTGCCAGCAGTAAGGCGGGGACCCCCGGCGAGCAGTACTTC.

The genes are TRBV28 and TRBJ2-7; 8 nucleotides align to TRBD1. The CDR3 is 15 residues long. V gave up 6 bases and J gave up 8 bases; unmatched junction bases: 15. In germline, CDR1 is MDHEN, CDR2 SYDVKM. CDR3 residues: CASSRPGTGYDKQYF. The CDR3 coding sequence is TGTGCCAGCAGCCGACCCGGGACAGGTTACGATAAGCAGTACTTC.

To note about this clone: The sample contains more than one DNA sequence encoding this CDR3. V and J are TRBV7-9 and TRBJ1-2; D not resolved. The CDR3 loop spans 12 amino acids. CDR1 and CDR2 from the germline V gene are SEHNR and FQNEAQ (reference sequence). V lost 2 bases and J 6 bases, leaving 7 bases between the germline ends. The CDR3 loop is CASSLPGDGYTF. Here the CDR3 DNA reads TGTGCCAGCAGCTTACCCGGGGATGGCTACACCTTC.

The chain uses TRBV5-1 and TRBJ2-1; 9 bases are shared with TRBD2. Looked up from germline, CDR1 is SGHRS and CDR2 is YFSETQ. V dropped 3 bases and J dropped 9; count of bases not matched to a gene: 10. The CDR3 covers 15 residues. This CDR3 reads CASSSPGLAPREQFF. Written as DNA, the CDR3 is TGCGCCAGCAGCTCCCCGGGACTAGCCCCACGTGAGCAGTTCTTC.

This chain uses TRBV5-1 with TRBJ1-5; the match to TRBD1 covers 9 bases. The length of the CDR3 is 15 residues. Looked up from germline, CDR1 is SGHRS and CDR2 is YFSETQ. V trimming: 3 bases; J trimming: 4 bases; junction bases outside the gene matches: 5. CDR3 amino acids: CASSWGQGENQPQHF. The CDR3 DNA reads as TGCGCCAGCAGCTGGGGACAGGGAGAGAATCAGCCCCAGCATTTT.

The chain combines TRBV5-6 with TRBJ2-3; unclear D gene. The germline CDR1 and CDR2 sequences are SGHDT and YYEEEE. V was shortened by 1 base and J by 0 bases, with 6 bases between the two germline ends. This CDR3 has 14 amino acids. CDR3 loop: CASSLTPSTDTQYF. The DNA for the CDR3 is TGTGCCAGCAGCTTGACTCCTAGCACAGATACGCAGTATTTT. Using reference TRBV5-6 and TRBJ2-3 for the parts outside the CDR3, the full variable domain is DAGVTQSPTHLIKTRGQQVTLRCSPKSGHDTVSWYQQALGQGPQFIFQYYEEEERQRGNFPDRFSGHQFPNYSSELNVNALLLGDSALYLCASSLTPSTDTQYFGPGTRLTVL.

This clone was seen a handful of times. The rearrangement joins TRBV27 to TRBJ1-1; D may be TRBD1 (6 bases). Trimming removed 5 bases from V and 2 bases from J, with 15 bases in between. There are 15 residues in the CDR3. CDR1 and CDR2 (germline): MNHEY, SMNVEV (reference sequence). The CDR3 loop is CASSQRTEGNTEAFF. CDR3 bases: TGTGCCAGCAGTCAACGGACAGAGGGAAACACTGAAGCTTTCTTT.

V is TRBV29-1 and J is TRBJ2-5, with 9 bases aligning to TRBD1. The germline V gene has CDR1 SQVTM and CDR2 ANQGSEA. This CDR3 is built from 13 residues. V gave up 7 bases and J gave up 5 bases; unmatched junction bases: 8. For the CDR3, the DNA is TGCAGCGCCACCACAGGGGGCGGCGAGACCCAGTACTTC. Protein: CSATTGGGETQYF.

This clone has only a few counts. The rearrangement links TRBV11-2 to TRBJ2-3, with TRBD1 as a possible D gene (6 bases). This CDR3 contains 14 residues. Germline V gives CDR1 SGHAT, CDR2 FQNNGV. V lost 5 bases, J lost 2 bases, and 11 bases lay in between. The CDR3 DNA sequence: TGTGCCAGCAGCCCCGGACAGTTCACAGATACGCAGTATTTT. Translating gives CASSPGQFTDTQYF. The full variable domain, rest sourced from reference TRBV11-2 and TRBJ2-3, is EAGVAQSPRYKIIEKRQSVAFWCNPISGHATLYWYQQILGQGPKLLIQFQNNGVVDDSQLPKDRFSAERLKGVDSTLKIQPAKLEDSAVYLCASSPGQFTDTQYFGPGTRLTVL.

Points on this clone: A junction end diverges from the germline sequence, so it may reflect a read error. The V call is TRBV23-1, the J call TRBJ2-3; 7 bases match TRBD1. TRBV23-1 is designated an ORF whose function remains uncertain. The CDR3 sequence is 15 residues long. The CDR3 DNA reads TGCGCCAGCAGGCAATATCAGGGGGTCCCAGATACGCAGTATTTT. This encodes CASRQYQGVPDTQYF.

The chain links TRBV7-9 to TRBJ2-6, with 11 bases aligning to TRBD2. V lost 5 bases and J lost 0; bases outside the gene matches: 6. The germline CDR1 and CDR2 sequences are SEHNR and FQNEAQ (reference sequence). The CDR3 totals 18 residues. This CDR3 reads CASSPPGLAVSGANVLTF. The CDR3 DNA reads as TGTGCCAGCAGCCCACCGGGACTAGCGGTCTCTGGGGCCAACGTCCTGACTTTC.

This chain connects TRBV25-1 to TRBJ2-1; 10 nucleotides match TRBD2. CDR1 and CDR2 from the germline V gene are MGHDK and SYGVNS. This CDR3 has 13 amino acids. V trimming: 6 bases; J trimming: 9 bases; junction bases outside the gene matches: 5. The CDR3 coding sequence is TGTGCCAGCAGGGGTAGCGGGAGGCCTGAGCAGTTCTTC. Its translation is CASRGSGRPEQFF.

The chain joins TRBV7-8 to TRBJ2-1, with TRBD2 matching over 9 bases. V lost 6 bases, J lost 7 bases, and 4 bases stayed unmatched. CDR1 is SGHVS, CDR2 FQNEAQ, per germline. The CDR3 length is 13 residues. The CDR3 protein is CASRFSGSNEQFF. CDR3 bases: TGTGCCAGCAGGTTTAGCGGGAGTAATGAGCAGTTCTTC. Supplemented by reference TRBV7-8 and TRBJ2-1, the full variable domain reads GAGVSQSPRYKVAKRGQDVALRCDPISGHVSLFWYQQALGQGPEFLTYFQNEAQLDKSGLPSDRFFAERPEGSVSTLKIQRTQQEDSAVYLCASRFSGSNEQFFGPGTRLTVL.